These 20 T cell receptor beta chains originate from one sample sequenced in a study of T cells in Graves' hyperthyroidism and ophthalmopathy (dated by TCRdb to the late 2010s). The library came from multiplex PCR. The data were produced on an Illumina HiSeq 2000. The TCR beta CDR3 regions were amplified from the RNA transcripts. For the first round of RT-PCR on the TCR CDR3, the HTBI primer set was used together with the Qiagen OneStep RT-PCR kit. Using fastp trimming at Q25 and MiXCR clonotype assembly, TCRdb reanalyzed the public sequencing data and kept in-frame beta chains. Merged by CDR3 protein, the rows form single entries marked with the most common genes and DNA. Across this sample there are 600,000 to 700,000 distinct CDR3 sequences, with 14% to 15% seen only once. The ten largest clones capture approximately 4.2% of the sample. The specimen was blood. Every receptor here comes from a middle-aged woman with Graves' ophthalmopathy.

The chain has TRBV6-1 and TRBJ1-1; D is ambiguous. This CDR3 has 11 residues. Germline assignment: CDR1 MNHNS and CDR2 SASEGT. The V and J ends lost 7 bases and 3 bases respectively, with 6 bases between them. CDR3 bases: TGTGCCAGCAATCACGACACTGAAGCTTTCTTT. This codes for CASNHDTEAFF.

This clonotype was detected only once. V usage is TRBV6-2 or TRBV6-3 and J usage is TRBJ2-2; 7 positions agree with TRBD2. The CDR3 contains 16 residues. The germline CDR1 and CDR2 sequences are MNHEY and SVGEGT. Trimming took 5 bases from V and 4 from J; bases not matched to a gene: 10. The CDR3 reads CASSKRRGRGTGELFF. CDR3 DNA sequence: TGTGCCAGCAGTAAAAGGCGAGGGAGGGGCACCGGGGAGCTGTTTTTT.

This clonotype was found many times. V and J are TRBV19 and TRBJ2-2, with 10 bases fitting TRBD2. The CDR3 spans 15 residues. Germline CDR1 is LNHDA and CDR2 is SQIVND (reference sequence). J was trimmed by 2 bases and V by 10 bases; bases with no gene match: 7. The CDR3 DNA follows: TGTGCCACCTCCGGACTAGCGGAAAACACCGGGGAGCTGTTTTTT. Translated, it gives CATSGLAENTGELFF.

The chain recombines TRBV18 with TRBJ2-1; D is uncertain. Germline V gene lookup returns CDR1 KGHSH and CDR2 LQKENI. The CDR3 is made up of 12 amino acids. Trimming cost V 2 bases and J 7 bases, with 6 bases left between them. The CDR3 protein is CASSPYGNEQFF. The CDR3 coding sequence is TGTGCCAGCTCACCATACGGGAATGAGCAGTTCTTC.

This clonotype was observed at least ten times. The rearrangement joins TRBV6-2 or TRBV6-3 to TRBJ2-7; a possible D gene is TRBD2 (6 bases). Between the trimmed V and J ends, which lost 10 bases and 5 bases, there was a span of 21 bases. This CDR3 region has 14 residues. CDR1 and CDR2 (germline): MNHEY, SVGEGT. The CDR3 DNA reads as TGTGCCACCCTAAGAGCTAGCGCGGGCCACGAGCAGTACTTC. This translates into CATLRASAGHEQYF.

CDR3 region: CASSSDVVYQPQHF. The DNA for the CDR3 is TGTGCCAGCAGCTCGGACGTTGTCTATCAGCCCCAGCATTTT. The chain joins TRBV12-3 or TRBV12-4 to TRBJ1-5; D not certain. V dropped 6 bases and J dropped 5 bases, with 14 bases sitting between them. The CDR3 extends over 14 amino acids.

This clonotype was detected ten times or more. The chain joins TRBV4-2 to TRBJ1-5; D uncertain. V lost 0 bases and J lost 7, with 7 bases in between. In germline, CDR1 is LGHNA, CDR2 YNFKEQ. This CDR3 contains 13 residues. The CDR3 sequence is CASSQEMGQPQHF. CDR3 DNA: TGTGCCAGCAGCCAAGAAATGGGACAGCCCCAGCATTTT.

The rearrangement uses TRBV7-2 and TRBJ1-3, with D unclear. The CDR3 sequence is 14 residues long. The V gene lost 5 bases and the J gene lost 2 bases, with 10 bases spanning the gap. Germline-derived CDR1 and CDR2 are SGHTA and FQGNSA. CDR3 region: CASSRRVPGNTIYF. For the CDR3, the DNA is TGTGCCAGCAGCCGTAGGGTCCCTGGAAACACCATATATTTT. Based on the CDR3 plus reference TRBV7-2 and TRBJ1-3, the full variable domain is GAGVSQSPSNKVTEKGKDVELRCDPISGHTALYWYRQSLGQGLEFLIYFQGNSAPDKSGLPSDRFSAERTGGSVSTLTIQRTQQEDSAVYLCASSRRVPGNTIYFGEGSWLTVV.

This clonotype was counted many times. This rearrangement joins TRBV27 to TRBJ1-2; D call uncertain. From germline, CDR1 is MNHEY and CDR2 SMNVEV (reference sequence). The CDR3 has 12 amino acids. Trimming shortened V by 5 bases and J by 2 bases, and 6 bases separated the two germline ends. The DNA of the CDR3 is TGTGCCAGCAGTACCGCAAACTATGGCTACACCTTC. It specifies CASSTANYGYTF.

This clonotype has a count of ten or more. The rearrangement joins TRBV19 to TRBJ2-2; 11 bases line up with TRBD2. The V segment lost 3 bases and the J segment 6 bases; nucleotides outside the gene matches: 3. There are 15 residues in the CDR3. CDR1 is LNHDA and CDR2 is SQIVND in the germline V gene (reference sequence). CDR3 protein: CASSILAGGSGELFF. In DNA form, the CDR3 reads TGTGCCAGTAGTATCCTAGCGGGAGGCTCCGGGGAGCTGTTTTTT.

V and J are TRBV10-3 and TRBJ1-5; TRBD1 is a possible D gene (6 bases). V was shortened by 10 bases and J by 1 base, with 23 bases between the two germline ends. CDR3 length: 17 residues. Germline CDR1 reads ENHRY; CDR2 reads SYGVKD. Here the CDR3 reads CATGAGRGTDSNQPQHF. For the CDR3, the DNA is TGTGCCACGGGGGCCGGGCGGGGGACCGACAGCAATCAGCCCCAGCATTTT.

V gene TRBV9 combines with J gene TRBJ2-2; no clear D. V was cut by 4 bases and J by 8 bases, with 9 bases left in between. The CDR3 is made up of 12 amino acids. Germline V gives CDR1 SGDLS, CDR2 YYNGEE. The CDR3 sequence: CASSSFEGELFF. The CDR3 DNA follows: TGTGCCAGCAGCTCATTCGAAGGGGAGCTGTTTTTT.

The chain recombines TRBV29-1 with TRBJ1-1; D perhaps matches TRBD1 (6 bases). The CDR3 spans 16 residues. Trimming stripped 4 bases from V and 4 bases from J, with 22 bases between. CDR1 is SQVTM, CDR2 ANQGSEA, per germline. DNA of the CDR3: TGCAGCGTTGGGACGATGATAAACAGGGTGGGCACTGAAGCTTTCTTT. This sequence encodes CSVGTMINRVGTEAFF.

There are many counts of this clonotype. The chain links TRBV15 to TRBJ1-1, with no clear D. Between the trimmed V and J ends, which lost 3 bases and 1 base, there was a span of 6 bases. This CDR3 is 13 amino acids long. Germline V gives CDR1 LNHNV, CDR2 YYDKDF (reference sequence). The CDR3 DNA follows: TGTGCCACCAGCAGCGGTAAGAACACTGAAGCTTTCTTT. As protein: CATSSGKNTEAFF. Full variable domain (rest looked up from reference TRBV15 and TRBJ1-1): DAMVIQNPRYQVTQFGKPVTLSCSQTLNHNVMYWYQQKSSQAPKLLFHYYDKDFNNEADTPDNFQSRRPNTSFCFLDIRSPGLGDTAMYLCATSSGKNTEAFFGQGTRLTVV.

The rearrangement uses TRBV24-1 and TRBJ2-7, with 9 positions matching TRBD1. There are 18 residues in the CDR3. The J segment lost 4 bases and the V segment lost 2 bases, leaving 14 bases of the junction unmatched. CDR1 and CDR2 from the germline V gene are KGHDR and SFDVKD. In nucleotides, the CDR3 is TGTGCCACCAGTGATTCCCCGGGTTCCGGGACAGGGCTGTACGAGCAGTACTTC. This codes for CATSDSPGSGTGLYEQYF.

This clonotype was picked up many times. This rearrangement joins TRBV14 to TRBJ2-7; 7 nucleotides line up with TRBD1. The CDR3 consists of 15 residues. The germline CDR1 and CDR2 sequences are SGHDN and FVKESK. Germline trimming cut 4 bases from V and 0 bases from J; bases unmatched to any gene: 6. The CDR3 DNA follows: TGTGCCAGCAGCCGCGGACAGGACTTCTCCTACGAGCAGTACTTC. It encodes CASSRGQDFSYEQYF. The full variable domain, rest sourced from reference TRBV14 and TRBJ2-7, is EAGVTQFPSHSVIEKGQTVTLRCDPISGHDNLYWYRRVMGKEIKFLLHFVKESKQDESGMPNNRFLAERTGGTYSTLKVQPAELEDSGVYFCASSRGQDFSYEQYFGPGTRLTVT.

This clonotype occurred many times. The chain uses TRBV6-5 and TRBJ1-1; D may be TRBD1 (5 bases). Germline-derived CDR1 and CDR2 are MNHEY and SVGAGI. With 4 bases removed from V and 4 bases from J, the gap between germline ends came to 16 bases. The CDR3 covers 15 residues. CDR3 DNA: TGTGCCAGCAGTTCACTGGGACGGCAGGGCACTGAAGCTTTCTTT. This gives the protein CASSSLGRQGTEAFF.

This clonotype was counted ten times or more. The chain is built from TRBV6-5 and TRBJ1-1; D is undetermined. V gave up 2 bases and J gave up 1 base, with 14 bases separating them. This CDR3 is built from 16 residues. Germline loops: CDR1 MNHEY, CDR2 SVGAGI. CDR3 residues: CASSYGSRFGNTEAFF. Written as DNA, the CDR3 is TGTGCCAGCAGTTACGGTTCTAGGTTTGGGAACACTGAAGCTTTCTTT.

The chain recombines TRBV7-3 with TRBJ2-2, with 12 bases that match TRBD2. The CDR3 is made up of 16 amino acids. V shed 5 bases, J shed 6 bases, and the junction held 7 bases outside the gene matches. Per germline, CDR1 SGHTA and CDR2 FQGTGA. CDR3 sequence (DNA): TGTGCCAGCAGCCCCTGGACTAGCGGGGAACCCGGGGAGCTGTTTTTT. This sequence encodes CASSPWTSGEPGELFF.

The table lists this clonotype with many counts. V is TRBV6-1 and J is TRBJ1-6; the D gene is possibly TRBD1 (6 bases). V lost 7 bases, J lost 5 bases, and 12 bases lay in between. The germline CDR1 and CDR2 sequences are MNHNS and SASEGT. The CDR3 totals 14 residues. This CDR3 is CASTPGQNNSPLHF. The CDR3 coding sequence is TGTGCCAGCACCCCAGGACAGAATAATTCACCCCTCCACTTT.